The rows below give T cell receptor beta chains drawn from one sample of a study of T cells in Graves' hyperthyroidism and ophthalmopathy. TCRdb re-analysed the multiplex PCR reads in MiXCR, keeping a single row per CDR3 protein. Of nearly 750,000 distinct CDR3 sequences in the sample, around 40% are singletons; the top ten hold less than 35%. The sample was blood. Source of these receptors: a woman in her 40s with Graves' hyperthyroidism. CDR3s include the opening cysteine and the closing phenylalanine or tryptophan. D genes are given only for firm matches. Only some rows state a clone size, as once, few, many or a class for expanded clones.

j_gene,abundance,v_gene,d_gene,CDR3aa,CDR3nt
TRBJ1-2,many,TRBV12-3/TRBV12-4,.,CASSPYRRILYGYTF,TGTGCCAGCAGCCCTTACCGACGGATCCTCTATGGCTACACCTTC
TRBJ1-2,.,TRBV2,.,CASRPTSKGEGYYGYTF,TGTGCCAGCAGACCCACCTCGAAGGGGGAAGGGTATTATGGCTACACCTTC
TRBJ1-5,.,TRBV20-1,.,CSARDEQGIHDSNQPQHF,TGCAGTGCTAGAGATGAACAGGGCATCCATGATAGCAATCAGCCCCAGCATTTT
TRBJ1-1,many,TRBV19,TRBD1,CASSARQGARTEAFF,TGTGCCAGTAGCGCCCGACAGGGGGCAAGGACTGAAGCTTTCTTT
TRBJ2-3,.,TRBV24-1,.,CATSDPRDLPTDTQYF,TGTGCCACCAGTGACCCCCGGGACCTCCCCACAGATACGCAGTATTTT
TRBJ2-5,few,TRBV2,.,CASREKTDSQETQYF,TGTGCCAGCAGGGAAAAAACCGATTCCCAAGAGACCCAGTACTTC
TRBJ1-1,.,TRBV9,.,CASSVGGGTEALF,.
TRBJ1-3,.,TRBV29-1,.,CSVVVTGNTIYF,TGCAGCGTTGTCGTAACTGGAAACACCATATATTTT
TRBJ1-4,.,TRBV7-2,.,CASSLELGMGKLFF,TGTGCCAGCAGCTTAGAACTGGGGATGGGAAAACTGTTTTTT
TRBJ1-2,many,TRBV19,.,CAGRRDKWYTF,TGTGCCGGGCGACGGGACAAATGGTACACCTTC